Included here is one TCR beta chain sequence, with context. Researchers ran the PCR with 60 Vbeta and 13 Jbeta primers. Clones were read by immunoSEQ multiplex PCR, and TCRdb kept only the in-frame ones, dropping some. The sample lists 150,000 or so clones, around 76% occurring once. This CDR3 is built from 15 residues. Germline V gene sequence: CDR1 GTSNPN, CDR2 SVGIG (reference sequence). The germline V and J ends were trimmed by 2 bases and 0 bases, with 11 bases remaining between them. The sample originates from a study of cytomegalovirus exposure and HLA in healthy donors. V usage is TRBV30 and J usage is TRBJ1-3, with D unclear. This TCR derives from a male donor in good health and CMV-seronegative. The sequenced sample consisted of PBMCs. The CDR3 is CAWSRYGSSGNTIYF. CDR3 bases: TGTGCCTGGAGTCGCTACGGTAGCTCTGGAAACACCATATATTTT.